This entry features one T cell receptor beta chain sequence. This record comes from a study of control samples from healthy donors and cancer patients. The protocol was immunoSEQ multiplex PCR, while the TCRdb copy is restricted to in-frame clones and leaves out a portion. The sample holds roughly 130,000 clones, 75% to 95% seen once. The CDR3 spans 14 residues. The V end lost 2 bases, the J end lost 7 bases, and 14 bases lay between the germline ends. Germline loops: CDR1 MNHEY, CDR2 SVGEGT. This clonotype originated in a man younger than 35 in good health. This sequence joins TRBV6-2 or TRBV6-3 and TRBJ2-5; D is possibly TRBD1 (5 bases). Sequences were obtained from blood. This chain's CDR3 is CASSYGAGVGTQYF. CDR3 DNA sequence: TGTGCCAGCAGTTACGGGGCCGGAGTAGGGACCCAGTACTTC.